This T cell receptor (beta chain) came from a study of cytomegalovirus exposure and HLA in healthy donors. Study as a whole: The roughly 120 million unique TCR beta sequences, from around 200 million T cells, were found by an earlier analysis. Notes on the study in general: Most TCR beta V segments were productive about 90% or about 30% of the time in an earlier analysis. Common viral pathogens seemed to be connected with several of the most significant clusters, according to a later analysis.

The PCR used 60 Vbeta and 13 Jbeta primers. The data were produced by immunoSEQ multiplex PCR, yet TCRdb's version contains in-frame clones alone and is incomplete. The table lists roughly 130,000 clones, 65% to 80% of them singletons, with approximately 1% in the top ten. Germline V lookup: CDR1 MNHEY, CDR2 SVGAGI. V lost 5 bases to trimming and J lost 14 bases; unmatched junction nucleotides: 17. This CDR3 comprises 15 residues. Note on this clone: The antigen is not known.

The J gene is TRBJ2-1, the V gene TRBV6-5; 8 bases line up with TRBD2. Sequences were obtained from PBMCs. The sequence derives from a human donor in good health. CDR3 sequence: CASSPAYRGGRIKFF. DNA of the CDR3: TGTGCCAGCAGTCCTGCTTACCGGGGGGGCCGTATAAAGTTCTTC.